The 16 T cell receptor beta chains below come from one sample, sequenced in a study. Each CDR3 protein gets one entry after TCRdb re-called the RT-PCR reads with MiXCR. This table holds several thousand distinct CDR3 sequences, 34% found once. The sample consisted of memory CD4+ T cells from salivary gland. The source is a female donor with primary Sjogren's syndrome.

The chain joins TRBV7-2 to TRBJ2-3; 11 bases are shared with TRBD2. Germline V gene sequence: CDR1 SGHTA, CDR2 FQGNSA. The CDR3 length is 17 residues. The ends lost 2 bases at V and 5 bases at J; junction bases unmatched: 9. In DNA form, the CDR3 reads TGTGCCAGCAGCTTATTTGGACTAGCGGGTAATGGAGATACGCAGTATTTT. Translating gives CASSLFGLAGNGDTQYF.

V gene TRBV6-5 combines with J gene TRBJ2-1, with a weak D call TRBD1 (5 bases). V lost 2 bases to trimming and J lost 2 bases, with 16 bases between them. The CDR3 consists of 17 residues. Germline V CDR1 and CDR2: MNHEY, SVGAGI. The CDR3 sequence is CASSYPTASGAYNEQFF. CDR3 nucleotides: TGTGCCAGCAGTTACCCGACAGCCTCTGGGGCCTACAATGAGCAGTTCTTC.

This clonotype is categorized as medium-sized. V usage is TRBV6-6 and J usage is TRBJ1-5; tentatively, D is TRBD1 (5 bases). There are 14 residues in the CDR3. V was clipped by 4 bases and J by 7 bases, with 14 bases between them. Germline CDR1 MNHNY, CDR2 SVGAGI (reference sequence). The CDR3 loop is CASSSPPQGQPQHF. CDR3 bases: TGTGCCAGCAGTTCGCCCCCCCAGGGCCAGCCCCAGCATTTT.

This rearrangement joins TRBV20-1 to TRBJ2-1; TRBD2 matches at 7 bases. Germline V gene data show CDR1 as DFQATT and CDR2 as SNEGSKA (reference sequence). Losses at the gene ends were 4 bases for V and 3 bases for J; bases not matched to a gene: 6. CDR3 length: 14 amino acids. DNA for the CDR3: TGCAGTGCTATAGCGGGCGGACGCTACAATGAGCAGTTCTTC. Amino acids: CSAIAGGRYNEQFF.

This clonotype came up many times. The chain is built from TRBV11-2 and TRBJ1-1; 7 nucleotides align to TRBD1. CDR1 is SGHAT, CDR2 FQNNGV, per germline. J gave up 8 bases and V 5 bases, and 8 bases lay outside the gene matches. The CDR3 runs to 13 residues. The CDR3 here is CASSPDRSGEAFF. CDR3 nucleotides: TGTGCCAGCAGCCCGGACAGGTCCGGCGAAGCTTTCTTT.

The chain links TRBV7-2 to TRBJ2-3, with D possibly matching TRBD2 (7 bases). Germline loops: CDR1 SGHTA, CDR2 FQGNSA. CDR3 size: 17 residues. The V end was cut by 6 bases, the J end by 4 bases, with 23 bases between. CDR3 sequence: CASSATISRGAADTQYF. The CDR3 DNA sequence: TGTGCCAGCAGTGCTACTATCTCTCGGGGGGCCGCAGATACGCAGTATTTT.

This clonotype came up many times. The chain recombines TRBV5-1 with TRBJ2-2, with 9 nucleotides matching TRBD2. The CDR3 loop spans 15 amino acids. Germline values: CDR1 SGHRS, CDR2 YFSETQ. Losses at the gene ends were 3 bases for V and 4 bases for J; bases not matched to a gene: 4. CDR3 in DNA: TGCGCCAGCAGCTCCAGCGGGGGGCCCACCGGGGAGCTGTTTTTT. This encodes CASSSSGGPTGELFF.

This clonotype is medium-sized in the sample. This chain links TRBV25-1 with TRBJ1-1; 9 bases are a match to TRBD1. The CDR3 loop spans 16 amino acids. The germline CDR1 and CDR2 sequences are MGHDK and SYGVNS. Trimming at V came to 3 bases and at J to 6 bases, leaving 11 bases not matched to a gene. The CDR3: CASSDLGQGVWAEAFF. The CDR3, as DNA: TGTGCCAGCAGTGATTTGGGACAGGGAGTATGGGCTGAAGCTTTCTTT.

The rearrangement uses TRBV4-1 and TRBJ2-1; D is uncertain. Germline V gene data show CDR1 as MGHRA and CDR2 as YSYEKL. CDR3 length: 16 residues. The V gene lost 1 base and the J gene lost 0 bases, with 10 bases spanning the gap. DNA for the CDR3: TGCGCCAGCAGCCAAGTTCTGTTTAGCTCCTACAATGAGCAGTTCTTC. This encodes CASSQVLFSSYNEQFF.

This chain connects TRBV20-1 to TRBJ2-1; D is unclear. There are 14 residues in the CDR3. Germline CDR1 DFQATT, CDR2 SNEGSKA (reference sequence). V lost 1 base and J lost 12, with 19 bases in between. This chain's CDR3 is CSARGSDGVDTQFF. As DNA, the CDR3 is TGCAGTGCTAGAGGTTCGGACGGAGTAGATACGCAGTTCTTC.

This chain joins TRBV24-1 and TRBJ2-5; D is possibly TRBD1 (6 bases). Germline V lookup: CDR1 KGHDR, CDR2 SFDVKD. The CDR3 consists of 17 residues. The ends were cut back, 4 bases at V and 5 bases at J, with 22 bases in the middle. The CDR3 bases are TGTGCCACCAGTGAACCCGCCGGGACACACAGACGGGAGACCCAGTACTTC. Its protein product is CATSEPAGTHRRETQYF.

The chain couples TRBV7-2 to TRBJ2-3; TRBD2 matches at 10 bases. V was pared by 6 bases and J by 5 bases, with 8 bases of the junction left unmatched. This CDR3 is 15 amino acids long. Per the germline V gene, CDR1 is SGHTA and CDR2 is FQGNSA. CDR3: CASSRAGGQGDTQYF. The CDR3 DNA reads TGTGCCAGCAGTAGAGCGGGGGGGCAAGGAGATACGCAGTATTTT.

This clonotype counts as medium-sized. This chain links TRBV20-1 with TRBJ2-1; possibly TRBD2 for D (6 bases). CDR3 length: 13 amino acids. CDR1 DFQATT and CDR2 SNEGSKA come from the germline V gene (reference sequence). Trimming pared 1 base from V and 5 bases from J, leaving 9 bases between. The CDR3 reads CSARGLGHNEQFF. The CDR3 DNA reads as TGCAGTGCTAGAGGACTAGGCCACAATGAGCAGTTCTTC.

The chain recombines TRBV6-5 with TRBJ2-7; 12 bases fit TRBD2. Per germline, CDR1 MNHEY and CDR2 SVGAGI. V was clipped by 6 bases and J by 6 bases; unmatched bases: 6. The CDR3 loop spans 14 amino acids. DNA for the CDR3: TGTGCCAGCAGACGGACTAGCGGGACGGGCGAGCAGTACTTC. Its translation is CASRRTSGTGEQYF.

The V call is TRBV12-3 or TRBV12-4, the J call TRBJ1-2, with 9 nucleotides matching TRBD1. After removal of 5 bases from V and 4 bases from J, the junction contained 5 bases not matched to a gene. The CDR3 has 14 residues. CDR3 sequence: CASSRTGEGYGYTF. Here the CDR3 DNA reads TGTGCCAGCAGTCGGACAGGGGAAGGCTATGGCTACACCTTC.

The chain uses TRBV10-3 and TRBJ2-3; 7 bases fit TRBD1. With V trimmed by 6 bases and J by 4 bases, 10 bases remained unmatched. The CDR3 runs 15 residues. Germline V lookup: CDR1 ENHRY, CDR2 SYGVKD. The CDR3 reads CAIRETGSYADTQYF. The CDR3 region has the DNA TGTGCCATCAGGGAGACAGGGAGTTACGCAGATACGCAGTATTTT.